This T cell receptor beta chain emerged from a study of blood T cell repertoires in COVID-19. At the level of the study: Material from acute and convalescent COVID-19 was sourced from the United States, Italy and Spain.

Germline assignment: CDR1 SGHTA and CDR2 FQGTGA. V trimming: 5 bases; J trimming: 0 bases; junction bases outside the gene matches: 6. The CDR3 extends over 17 amino acids. Clones were read by immunoSEQ multiplex PCR, and TCRdb kept only the in-frame ones, dropping some. The table lists roughly 170,000 clones, roughly 81% of them singletons. The chain recombines TRBV7-3 with TRBJ2-1; 11 bases agree with TRBD2. Input material: peripheral blood. This receptor was identified in a man aged 35 to 55 who had recovered from COVID-19. CDR3 loop: CASSAQGLADSYNEQFF. DNA for the CDR3: TGTGCCAGCAGCGCCCAGGGACTAGCGGACTCCTACAATGAGCAGTTCTTC.